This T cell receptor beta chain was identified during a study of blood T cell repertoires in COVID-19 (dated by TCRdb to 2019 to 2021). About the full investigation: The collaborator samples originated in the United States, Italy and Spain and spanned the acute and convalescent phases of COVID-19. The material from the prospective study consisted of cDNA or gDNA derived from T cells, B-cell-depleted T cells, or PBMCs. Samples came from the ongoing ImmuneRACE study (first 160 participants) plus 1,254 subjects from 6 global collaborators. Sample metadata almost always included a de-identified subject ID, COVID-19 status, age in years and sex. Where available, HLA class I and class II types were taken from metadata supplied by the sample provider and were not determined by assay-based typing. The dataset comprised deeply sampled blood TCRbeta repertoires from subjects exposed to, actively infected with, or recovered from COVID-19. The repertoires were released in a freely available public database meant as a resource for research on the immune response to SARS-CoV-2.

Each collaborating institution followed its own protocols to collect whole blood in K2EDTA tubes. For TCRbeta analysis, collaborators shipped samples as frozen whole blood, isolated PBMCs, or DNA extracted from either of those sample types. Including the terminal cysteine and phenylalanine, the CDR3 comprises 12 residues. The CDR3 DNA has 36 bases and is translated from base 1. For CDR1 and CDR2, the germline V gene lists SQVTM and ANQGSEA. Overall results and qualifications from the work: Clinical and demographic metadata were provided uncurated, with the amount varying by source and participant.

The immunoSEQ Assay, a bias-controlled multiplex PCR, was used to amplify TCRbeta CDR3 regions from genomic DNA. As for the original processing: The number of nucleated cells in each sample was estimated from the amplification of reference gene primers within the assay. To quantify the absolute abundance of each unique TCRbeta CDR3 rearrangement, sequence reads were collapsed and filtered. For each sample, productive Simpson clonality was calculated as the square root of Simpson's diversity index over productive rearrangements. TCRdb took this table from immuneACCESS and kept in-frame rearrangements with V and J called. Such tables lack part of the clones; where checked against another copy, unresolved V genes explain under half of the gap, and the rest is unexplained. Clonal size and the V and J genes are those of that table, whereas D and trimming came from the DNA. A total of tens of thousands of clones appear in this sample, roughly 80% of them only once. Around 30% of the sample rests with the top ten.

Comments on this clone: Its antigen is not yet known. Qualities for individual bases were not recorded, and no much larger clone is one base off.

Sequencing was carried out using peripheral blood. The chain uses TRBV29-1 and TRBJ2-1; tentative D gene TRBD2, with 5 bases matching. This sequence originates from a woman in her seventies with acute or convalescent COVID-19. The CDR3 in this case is CTTAGSYNEQFF. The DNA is TGCACCACTGCGGGCTCCTACAATGAGCAGTTCTTC.